Below are 26 T cell receptor beta chains sequenced from a single sample in a study of T cells in Graves' hyperthyroidism and ophthalmopathy. There were TCR beta CDR3 regions amplified from RNA transcripts. A set of HTBI primers served as the primers for a first-round RT-PCR of the TCR CDR3. TCRdb reprocessed the multiplex PCR reads via MiXCR and lists one record per CDR3 protein. The sample contains around 400,000 distinct CDR3 sequences, 15% of which appear only once. Sequenced input: blood. The source is a woman between 55 and 75 years old with Graves' ophthalmopathy.

This clonotype was found a few times. V usage is TRBV10-3 and J usage is TRBJ2-7; 8 bases match TRBD2. The CDR3 has 13 amino acids. From germline, CDR1 is ENHRY and CDR2 SYGVKD. The V gene end was trimmed by 10 bases and the J gene end by 0 bases; junction bases not matched to a gene: 5. CDR3 protein: CATLAGSSYEQYF. The CDR3 coding sequence is TGTGCCACCTTAGCGGGGAGCTCCTACGAGCAGTACTTC.

This clonotype has at least ten counts. This chain connects TRBV7-9 to TRBJ2-3; 14 bases fit TRBD2. Germline V gene sequence: CDR1 SEHNR, CDR2 FQNEAQ (reference sequence). The CDR3 consists of 18 residues. Unmatched junction bases numbered 7, after V lost 5 bases and J lost 0 bases. The chain's CDR3 is CASSLGTSGRSSTDTQYF. CDR3 nucleotides: TGTGCCAGCAGCCTGGGGACTAGCGGGAGATCTAGCACAGATACGCAGTATTTT.

The CDR3 loop is CASSYSGDQKPYNEQFF. CDR3 nucleotide sequence: TGTGCCAGCAGTTACTCGGGGGATCAAAAGCCCTACAATGAGCAGTTCTTC. The chain carries TRBV6-2 or TRBV6-3 and TRBJ2-1; the D gene could be TRBD1 or TRBD2 (5 bases each). The germline CDR1 and CDR2 sequences are MNHEY and SVGEGT. The CDR3 has 17 amino acids. V lost 0 bases, J lost 2 bases, and 14 bases lay in between.

This clonotype was counted ten times or more. The chain carries TRBV5-1 and TRBJ2-7; no reliable D call. V was shortened by 0 bases and J by 7 bases, with 8 bases between the two germline ends. This CDR3 has 12 residues. Germline assignment: CDR1 SGHRS and CDR2 YFSETQ. DNA for the CDR3: TGCGCCAGCAGCTTGGAACTGGGGGAGCAGTACTTC. It is translated as CASSLELGEQYF.

The sample holds many counts of this clonotype. The genes are TRBV7-9 and TRBJ2-7; possibly TRBD1 for D (6 bases). Germline lookup yields CDR1 SEHNR and CDR2 FQNEAQ (reference sequence). This CDR3 has 13 amino acids. V was shortened by 5 bases and J by 3 bases, with 11 bases between the two germline ends. The CDR3 DNA is TGTGCCAGCAGCCGTCGGGACATCTACGAGCAGTACTTC. The encoded protein is CASSRRDIYEQYF.

V gene TRBV5-6 combines with J gene TRBJ1-4, with no clear D. The V gene lost 0 bases and the J gene lost 4 bases, with 10 bases spanning the gap. This CDR3 comprises 15 residues. The germline V gene encodes CDR1 SGHDT and CDR2 YYEEEE. CDR3 sequence reads: CASSLVAVGNEKLFF. CDR3 coding DNA: TGTGCCAGCAGCTTGGTGGCAGTGGGTAATGAAAAACTGTTTTTT.

This clonotype was observed at least ten times. The genes are TRBV11-2 and TRBJ2-5; D possibly matches TRBD1 or TRBD2 (5 bases each). From germline, CDR1 is SGHAT and CDR2 FQNNGV. V was clipped by 0 bases and J by 4 bases, with 15 bases between them. CDR3 size: 16 residues. Here the CDR3 DNA reads TGTGCCAGCAGCTTAGATGCGGTGGCCGGGACAGAGACCCAGTACTTC. It translates to CASSLDAVAGTETQYF.

This clonotype has at least ten counts. The V call is TRBV5-5, the J call TRBJ2-3; TRBD2 matches 8 bases. The ends lost 2 bases at V and 4 bases at J; junction bases unmatched: 9. The germline gives CDR1 SGHKS, CDR2 YYEKEE (reference sequence). The CDR3 sequence is 16 residues long. CDR3 in DNA: TGTGCCAGCAGCTTCATTACTAGCGGTAGCGCAGATACGCAGTATTTT. Translation gives CASSFITSGSADTQYF. Based on the CDR3 plus reference TRBV5-5 and TRBJ2-3, the full variable domain is DAGVTQSPTHLIKTRGQQVTLRCSPISGHKSVSWYQQVLGQGPQFIFQYYEKEERGRGNFPDRFSARQFPNYSSELNVNALLLGDSALYLCASSFITSGSADTQYFGPGTRLTVL.

The V call is TRBV28, the J call TRBJ1-3, with D perhaps TRBD1 (5 bases). Germline CDR1 and CDR2: MDHEN and SYDVKM. Trimming removed 0 bases at V and 0 bases at J, with 6 bases between. The CDR3 consists of 15 residues. This chain's CDR3 is CASSLWGDSGNTIYF. In DNA form, the CDR3 reads TGTGCCAGCAGTTTATGGGGGGACTCTGGAAACACCATATATTTT.

This clonotype was found many times. V gene TRBV7-2 combines with J gene TRBJ2-5; TRBD1 or TRBD2 may be the D gene (5 bases each). The CDR3 contains 12 residues. CDR1 is SGHTA, CDR2 FQGNSA, per germline. V dropped 5 bases and J dropped 7 bases, with 11 bases sitting between them. The CDR3 protein is CASSRDGLTQYF. In DNA form, the CDR3 reads TGTGCCAGCAGCCGGGACGGTTTGACCCAGTACTTC.

To note about this clonotype: This may be a read error, as it is one base from a much larger clone. V usage is TRBV9 and J usage is TRBJ2-2, with 14 bases lining up with TRBD2. CDR3 length equals 16 residues. In germline, CDR1 is SGDLS, CDR2 YYNGEE. The DNA for the CDR3 is TGTGCCAGCAGAGAGGGACTAGCGGGAGAGCCCGGGGAGCCGTTTTTT. Residues: CASREGLAGEPGEPFF.

The sample holds many counts of this clonotype. V and J are TRBV28 and TRBJ2-1; 8 bases fit TRBD2. Germline assignment: CDR1 MDHEN and CDR2 SYDVKM. The J segment lost 5 bases and the V segment lost 9 bases, leaving 12 bases of the junction unmatched. The CDR3 runs 15 residues. Here the CDR3 DNA reads TGTGCCAGTAAGTTGGGTAGCGGGATCAACAATGAGCAGTTCTTC. The encoded protein is CASKLGSGINNEQFF.

This clonotype was seen only a few times. This chain connects TRBV6-1 to TRBJ2-1, with 8 bases fitting TRBD1. V trimming: 5 bases; J trimming: 9 bases; junction bases outside the gene matches: 6. The CDR3 runs 13 residues. The germline CDR1 and CDR2 sequences are MNHNS and SASEGT. CDR3 protein: CASSHPGGLEQFF. CDR3 nucleotides: TGTGCCAGCAGTCACCCAGGGGGCCTTGAGCAGTTCTTC.

This chain links TRBV9 with TRBJ2-5; possibly TRBD2 for D (5 bases). The germline CDR1 and CDR2 sequences are SGDLS and YYNGEE. With 0 bases removed from V and 5 bases from J, the gap between germline ends came to 11 bases. The CDR3 sequence is 14 residues long. The CDR3 DNA reads TGTGCCAGCAGCGTAGACTCTGGAGGCGAGACCCAGTACTTC. Its protein is CASSVDSGGETQYF.

At least ten counts were recorded for this clonotype. This chain links TRBV29-1 with TRBJ2-7; 16 bases line up with TRBD2. V shed 7 bases, J shed 5 bases, and the junction held 11 bases outside the gene matches. Germline CDR1 and CDR2: SQVTM and ANQGSEA. The CDR3 loop spans 16 amino acids. The CDR3 region is CSAGGTSGRANNEQYF. The CDR3, as DNA: TGCAGCGCCGGCGGGACTAGCGGGAGGGCCAACAACGAGCAGTACTTC.

This clonotype was counted ten times or more. The chain couples TRBV2 to TRBJ2-1, with 11 bases matching TRBD1. J gave up 8 bases and V 5 bases, and 8 bases lay outside the gene matches. The CDR3 sequence is 15 residues long. The V gene's germline CDR1 is SNHLY and CDR2 FYNNEI. The chain's CDR3 is CASSIGQGAWDEQFF. CDR3 DNA sequence: TGTGCCAGCAGTATCGGACAGGGGGCTTGGGATGAGCAGTTCTTC.

This clonotype was seen at least ten times. The chain links TRBV9 to TRBJ1-2; 7 positions agree with TRBD1. Germline V CDR1 and CDR2: SGDLS, YYNGEE. The CDR3 extends over 13 amino acids. The J segment lost 4 bases and the V segment lost 3 bases, leaving 3 bases of the junction unmatched. As DNA, the CDR3 is TGTGCCAGCAGCGCGACAGGGAGCTATGGCTACACCTTC. Amino acids: CASSATGSYGYTF.

V usage is TRBV5-1 and J usage is TRBJ1-4; D unresolved. V lost 0 bases to trimming and J lost 3 bases, with 12 bases between them. The CDR3 runs to 16 residues. Germline CDR1 is SGHRS and CDR2 is YFSETQ. CDR3 DNA sequence: TGCGCCAGCAGCTTGGAGCTACCCGGATCTAATGAAAAACTGTTTTTT. It is translated as CASSLELPGSNEKLFF.

This clonotype has only a few counts. This chain joins TRBV19 and TRBJ2-1, with 7 bases aligning to TRBD2. The CDR3 is made up of 12 amino acids. Unmatched junction bases numbered 3, after V lost 9 bases and J lost 4 bases. In germline, CDR1 is LNHDA, CDR2 SQIVND (reference sequence). CDR3 residues: CASGRSYNEQFF. The CDR3 region has the DNA TGTGCCAGCGGGAGGTCTTACAATGAGCAGTTCTTC.

This chain uses TRBV7-9 with TRBJ2-6, with D perhaps TRBD2 (5 bases). Germline V gene sequence: CDR1 SEHNR, CDR2 FQNEAQ (reference sequence). The ends were cut back, 5 bases at V and 0 bases at J, with 20 bases in the middle. The CDR3 spans 19 residues. The CDR3 region is CASSHLGVRSSSGANVLTF. The CDR3 DNA is TGTGCCAGCAGCCATCTCGGGGTGCGGTCGTCCTCTGGGGCCAACGTCCTGACTTTC.

The chain combines TRBV7-2 with TRBJ2-6, with D tentatively TRBD2 (6 bases). This CDR3 comprises 16 residues. Germline values: CDR1 SGHTA, CDR2 FQGNSA. Trimming cost V 0 bases and J 1 base, with 7 bases left between them. DNA of the CDR3: TGTGCCAGCAGCTTAGCGGGGAGGTCTGGGGCCAACGTCCTGACTTTC. Amino acid sequence: CASSLAGRSGANVLTF.

The chain carries TRBV9 and TRBJ2-7, with 8 bases fitting TRBD2. Trimming at V came to 0 bases and at J to 3 bases, leaving 2 bases not matched to a gene. CDR3 size: 14 residues. Per germline, CDR1 SGDLS and CDR2 YYNGEE. The CDR3 region is CASSVAGTSYEQYF. CDR3 in DNA: TGTGCCAGCAGCGTAGCTGGGACTAGCTACGAGCAGTACTTC.

This clonotype was seen repeatedly, ten times or more. The chain employs TRBV12-3 or TRBV12-4 and TRBJ2-3; TRBD2 agrees at 7 bases. Trimming took 6 bases from V and 5 from J; bases not matched to a gene: 11. This CDR3 is 15 amino acids long. CDR3 amino acids: CASSSPLAALDTQYF. CDR3 nucleotides: TGTGCCAGCAGCAGTCCCCTAGCGGCCCTAGATACGCAGTATTTT.

The chain employs TRBV9 and TRBJ2-5; a possible D gene is TRBD2 (5 bases). V lost 4 bases and J lost 2, with 9 bases in between. The CDR3 loop spans 13 amino acids. Germline assignment: CDR1 SGDLS and CDR2 YYNGEE. The CDR3 DNA is TGTGCCAGCAGCACGGACTTTCAAGAGACCCAGTACTTC. It translates to CASSTDFQETQYF.

This clonotype was detected ten times or more. The chain uses TRBV5-5 and TRBJ2-1; unclear D gene. Per the germline V gene, CDR1 is SGHKS and CDR2 is YYEKEE (reference sequence). V was trimmed by 5 bases and J by 5 bases, leaving 8 bases between them. The CDR3 extends over 12 amino acids. For the CDR3, the DNA is TGTGCCAGCAGTCGGACGGACAATGAGCAGTTCTTC. Translated: CASSRTDNEQFF.

V and J are TRBV3-1 and TRBJ2-1; 9 bases fit TRBD2. The V and J ends lost 1 base and 7 bases, in that order; junction bases with no gene match: 8. This CDR3 region has 16 residues. Germline values: CDR1 LGHDT, CDR2 YNNKEL (reference sequence). CDR3: CASSQARLAGRNEQFF. The CDR3 DNA sequence: TGTGCCAGCAGCCAAGCGAGGCTAGCGGGACGGAATGAGCAGTTCTTC.